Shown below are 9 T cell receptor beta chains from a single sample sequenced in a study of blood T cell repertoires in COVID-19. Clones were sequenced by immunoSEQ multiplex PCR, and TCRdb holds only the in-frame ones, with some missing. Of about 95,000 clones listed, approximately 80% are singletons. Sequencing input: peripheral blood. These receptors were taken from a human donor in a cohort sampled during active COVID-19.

CDR3 nucleotide sequence: TGTGCCAGTAAAACGATTCCAGGGGGCGCGGGCACAGATACGCAGTATTTT. Encoded protein: CASKTIPGGAGTDTQYF. V and J are TRBV19 and TRBJ2-3; TRBD1 aligns across 8 bases. This CDR3 contains 17 residues. Germline CDR1 LNHDA, CDR2 SQIVND (reference sequence). J gave up 1 base and V 7 bases, and 13 bases lay outside the gene matches.

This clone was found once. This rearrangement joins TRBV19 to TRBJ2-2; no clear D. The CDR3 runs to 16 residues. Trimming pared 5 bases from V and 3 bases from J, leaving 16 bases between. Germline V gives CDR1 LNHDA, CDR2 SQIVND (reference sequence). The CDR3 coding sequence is TGTGCCAGTAGTTCATTAGGCGGTGTCGACACCGGGGAGCTGTTTTTT. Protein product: CASSSLGGVDTGELFF. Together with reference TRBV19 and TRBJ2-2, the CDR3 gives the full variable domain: DGGITQSPKYLFRKEGQNVTLSCEQNLNHDAMYWYRQDPGQGLRLIYYSQIVNDFQKGDIAEGYSVSREKKESFPLTVTSAQKNPTAFYLCASSSLGGVDTGELFFGEGSRLTVL.

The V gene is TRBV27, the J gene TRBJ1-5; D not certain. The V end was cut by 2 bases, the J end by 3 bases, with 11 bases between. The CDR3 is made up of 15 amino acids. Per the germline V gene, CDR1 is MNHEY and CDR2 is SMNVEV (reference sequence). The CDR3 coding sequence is TGTGCCAGCAGTTTAGGGTCGGGTTTCAATCAGCCCCAGCATTTT. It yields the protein CASSLGSGFNQPQHF.

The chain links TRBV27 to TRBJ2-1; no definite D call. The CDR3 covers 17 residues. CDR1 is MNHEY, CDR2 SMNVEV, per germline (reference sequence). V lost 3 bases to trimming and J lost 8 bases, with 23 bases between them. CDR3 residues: CASSLYLPTSPNHEQFF. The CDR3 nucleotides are TGTGCCAGCAGTTTGTATCTGCCGACTTCTCCCAACCATGAGCAGTTCTTC.

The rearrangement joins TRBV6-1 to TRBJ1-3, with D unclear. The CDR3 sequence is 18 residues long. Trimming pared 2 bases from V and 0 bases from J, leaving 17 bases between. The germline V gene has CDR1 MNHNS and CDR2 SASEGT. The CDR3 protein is CASSEWAGIRSSGNTIYF. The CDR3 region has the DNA TGTGCCAGCAGTGAATGGGCGGGGATAAGGAGCTCTGGAAACACCATATATTTT.

CDR3 loop: CASSFSTQGIREKLFF. Here the CDR3 DNA reads TGTGCCAGCAGTTTCTCCACACAGGGTATCCGGGAAAAACTGTTTTTT. This sequence joins TRBV28 and TRBJ1-4; maybe TRBD1 (6 bases). V shed 3 bases and J shed 8 bases, with 19 bases lying between them. Germline V lookup: CDR1 MDHEN, CDR2 SYDVKM. The CDR3 has 16 amino acids.

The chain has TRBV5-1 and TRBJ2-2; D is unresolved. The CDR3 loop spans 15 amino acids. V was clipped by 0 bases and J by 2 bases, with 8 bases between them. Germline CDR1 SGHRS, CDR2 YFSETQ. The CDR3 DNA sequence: TGCGCCAGCAGCTTGGGCACACTAAACACCGGGGAGCTGTTTTTT. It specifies CASSLGTLNTGELFF.

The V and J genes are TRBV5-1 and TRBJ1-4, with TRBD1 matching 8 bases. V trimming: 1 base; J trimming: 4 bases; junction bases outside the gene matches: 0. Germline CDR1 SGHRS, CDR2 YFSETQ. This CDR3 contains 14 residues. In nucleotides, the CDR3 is TGCGCCAGCAGCTTGACAGGGGGTAATGAAAAACTGTTTTTT. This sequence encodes CASSLTGGNEKLFF. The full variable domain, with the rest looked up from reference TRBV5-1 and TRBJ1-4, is KAGVTQTPRYLIKTRGQQVTLSCSPISGHRSVSWYQQTPGQGLQFLFEYFSETQRNKGNFPGRFSGRQFSNSRSEMNVSTLELGDSALYLCASSLTGGNEKLFFGSGTQLSVL.

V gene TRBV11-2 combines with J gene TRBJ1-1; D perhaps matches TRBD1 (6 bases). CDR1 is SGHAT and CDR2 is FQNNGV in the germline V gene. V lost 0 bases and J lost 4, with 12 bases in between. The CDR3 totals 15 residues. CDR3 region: CASSLETGRSTEAFF. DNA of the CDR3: TGTGCCAGCAGCTTAGAGACAGGTAGATCCACTGAAGCTTTCTTT. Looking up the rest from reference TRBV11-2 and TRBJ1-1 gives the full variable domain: EAGVAQSPRYKIIEKRQSVAFWCNPISGHATLYWYQQILGQGPKLLIQFQNNGVVDDSQLPKDRFSAERLKGVDSTLKIQPAKLEDSAVYLCASSLETGRSTEAFFGQGTRLTVV.